This T cell receptor beta chain came from a study of shared clonotypes between healthy human individuals. There are 15 residues in the CDR3. J lost 3 bases, V lost 2 bases, and 6 bases had no gene match. Per the germline V gene, CDR1 is SNHLY and CDR2 is FYNNEI. Running of the assay took place at deep level. In the source study's methods: ImmunoSEQ output lacked quality scores and full-length reads, limiting matched filtering. Method: immunoSEQ multiplex PCR; TCRdb's copy keeps in-frame clones and lacks some. D and trimming come from the DNA, and the V and J calls and clone size come from that table. In the table there are approximately 470,000 clones, roughly 80% of which are singletons. Donors were healthy HIV-negative adults without recently reported acute infections or vaccinations.

The genes are TRBV2 and TRBJ2-7; 8 nucleotides match TRBD1. This receptor was taken from a woman aged 40 to 50 in good health. Some clones in this sample may be carry-over from other donors' samples. Sequencing used PBMCs. The CDR3 sequence is CASSEMGQAVYEQYF. The CDR3 DNA is TGTGCCAGCAGTGAAATGGGACAGGCCGTCTACGAGCAGTACTTC. The full variable domain, with the rest looked up from reference TRBV2 and TRBJ2-7, is EPEVTQTPSHQVTQMGQEVILRCVPISNHLYFYWYRQILGQKVEFLVSFYNNEISEKSEIFDDQFSVERPDGSNFTLKIRSTKLEDSAMYFCASSEMGQAVYEQYFGPGTRLTVT.